This TCR beta chain was captured in a study of T cell repertoires in cytomegalovirus infection (dated by TCRdb to about 2019). With regard to the full study: Peptide stimulations targeted recently identified HLA-C-restricted CMV epitopes, whose presentation resists viral immunomodulation, together with well-studied HLA-B-restricted epitopes. Because public TCR beta signatures pointed to carriage of CMV infection together with the matching HLA type, the HLA type of each donor mattered for the analysis. General study outcomes and caveats: Carriers of CMV infection plus the relevant HLA type were discriminated by the cumulative frequency of public TCR beta family members in the study cohort and in an independent roughly 400-donor cohort. The ex vivo response was dominated by HLA-C-restricted CMV-specific TCR beta clonotypes, which also provided the single most frequent clonotype in two of eight donors.

This sample was sequenced with an Illumina HiSeq 1500. In-frame beta chains were kept once TCRdb had trimmed the public reads at Q25 with fastp and called clones with MiXCR. Identical CDR3 protein sequences are pooled into one entry, listed with their most common genes and DNA. A total of roughly 90,000 distinct CDR3 sequences appear in this sample, more than 20% of them only once. 50% of the sample belongs to the ten largest clones. Of note for this clonotype: Its antigen remains undetermined. No much larger clone exists at a distance of one base, and base qualities are not known.

From a lookup of the germline V gene, CDR1 and CDR2 are MGHRA and YSYEKL. V is clipped by 0 bases and J by 7 bases, and the sequence between their germline boundaries is 7 bases long. The CDR3 runs 14 residues from the cysteine to the phenylalanine. The entry retains the CDR3 DNA only, 42 bases that are in frame from base 1. The label giving this sample's treatment or condition can be read as: in vitro stimulation with specific CMV peptide epitopes to enrich CMV-specific T cells. This material consisted of CD8+ T cells from cultured PBMCs, taken from culture after CMV antigen stimulation. The chain is encoded by TRBV4-1 joined to TRBJ1-6; confidence is insufficient to name the D gene. The TCR originated in a human donor in good health (CMV status not recorded). Some clones in this sample may be carry-over from other donors' samples. The encoded CDR3 is CASSQDPFNSPLHF. Here is the DNA: TGCGCCAGCAGCCAAGATCCATTCAATTCACCCCTCCACTTT.